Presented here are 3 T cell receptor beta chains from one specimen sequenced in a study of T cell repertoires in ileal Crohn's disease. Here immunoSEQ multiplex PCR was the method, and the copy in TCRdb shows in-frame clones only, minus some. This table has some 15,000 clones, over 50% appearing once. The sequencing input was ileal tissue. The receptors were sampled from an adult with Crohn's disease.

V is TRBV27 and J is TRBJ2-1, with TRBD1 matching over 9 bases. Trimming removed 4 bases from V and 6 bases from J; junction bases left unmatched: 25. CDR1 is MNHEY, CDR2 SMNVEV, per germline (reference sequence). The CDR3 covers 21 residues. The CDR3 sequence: CASSSKPWTGVTLYSGNEQFF. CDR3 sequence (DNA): TGTGCCAGCAGTTCCAAACCATGGACAGGGGTCACGCTTTATTCAGGCAATGAGCAGTTCTTC.

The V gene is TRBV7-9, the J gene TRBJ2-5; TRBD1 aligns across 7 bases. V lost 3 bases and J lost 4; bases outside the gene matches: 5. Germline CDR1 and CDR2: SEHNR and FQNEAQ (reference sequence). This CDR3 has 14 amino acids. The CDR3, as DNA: TGTGCCAGCAGCTTTACGACAGGGCCAGAGACCCAGTACTTC. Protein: CASSFTTGPETQYF. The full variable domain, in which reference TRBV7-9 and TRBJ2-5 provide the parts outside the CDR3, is DTGVSQNPRHKITKRGQNVTFRCDPISEHNRLYWYRQTLGQGPEFLTYFQNEAQLEKSRLLSDRFSAERPKGSFSTLEIQRTEQGDSAMYLCASSFTTGPETQYFGPGTRLLVL.

The CDR3 DNA follows: TGTGCCAGCAGCCAGACAGCGAACACTGAAGCTTTCTTT. This encodes CASSQTANTEAFF. The chain combines TRBV16 with TRBJ1-1, with D perhaps TRBD1 (5 bases). Germline V gene lookup returns CDR1 KGHSY and CDR2 FQNENV. The CDR3 is 13 amino acids. V shed 3 bases and J shed 1 base, with 6 bases lying between them.